The next 15 T cell receptor beta chains were all read from a single sample in a study of T-cell reconstitution after alpha-beta-depleted transplantation in children. Unique molecular identifiers were built into the TCRbeta library. One entry per CDR3 protein, called by TCRdb with MiXCR from the PCR reads. The sample carries roughly 500,000 distinct CDR3 sequences, around 20% recorded once. Specimen: PBMCs from the stem cell graft donor, collected from the stem cell graft. These receptors were collected from a human donor who donated a stem cell graft to a child with acute lymphoblastic leukemia.

V and J are TRBV27 and TRBJ2-1; tentatively, D is TRBD1 (6 bases). Germline V gene sequence: CDR1 MNHEY, CDR2 SMNVEV (reference sequence). There are 15 residues in the CDR3. The V end lost 3 bases, the J end lost 7 bases, and 16 bases lay between the germline ends. CDR3 coding DNA: TGTGCCAGCAGTTTTGTCGGGAACAGGGCTAATGAGCAGTTCTTC. Its translation is CASSFVGNRANEQFF.

This clonotype occurred many times. This chain connects TRBV6-1 to TRBJ1-5; TRBD1 is a possible D gene (6 bases). The CDR3 spans 14 residues. V lost 6 bases and J 7 bases, leaving 16 bases between the germline ends. CDR1 is MNHNS, CDR2 SASEGT, per germline. CDR3 sequence: CASRDYTGNQPQHF. The CDR3 DNA follows: TGTGCCAGCAGGGATTATACAGGGAACCAGCCCCAGCATTTT.

The gene calls are TRBV12-3 or TRBV12-4 and TRBJ2-7; D is ambiguous. The V gene lost 3 bases and the J gene lost 5 bases, with 17 bases spanning the gap. The CDR3 contains 15 residues. The CDR3 bases are TGTGCCAGCAGTTTTTCGATTGCCGGATCGAACGAGCAGTACTTC. The encoded protein is CASSFSIAGSNEQYF.

This clonotype was seen only a few times. The V call is TRBV2, the J call TRBJ2-1, with D unclear. The germline CDR1 and CDR2 sequences are SNHLY and FYNNEI. V lost 6 bases and J lost 8, with 26 bases in between. CDR3 length: 17 residues. CDR3 region: CASSPISFRAQGDEQFF. The CDR3 DNA reads as TGTGCCAGCAGCCCGATTTCGTTCCGGGCCCAAGGCGATGAGCAGTTCTTC.

This clonotype has just a few counts. The V call is TRBV6-2 or TRBV6-3, the J call TRBJ2-7; 9 bases fit TRBD2. This CDR3 region has 17 residues. Per germline, CDR1 MNHEY and CDR2 SVGEGT. V dropped 2 bases and J dropped 0; count of bases not matched to a gene: 8. CDR3 in DNA: TGTGCCAGCAGTTACACGGCTAGCGGGACATACTCCTACGAGCAGTACTTC. Amino acid sequence: CASSYTASGTYSYEQYF.

This clonotype was observed a handful of times. The rearrangement uses TRBV11-1 and TRBJ2-2; D remains unclear. Deletions cut 7 bases from V and 3 bases from J, with 24 bases between. The CDR3 has 18 amino acids. Per the germline V gene, CDR1 is SGHAT and CDR2 is FQDESV (reference sequence). The CDR3 DNA follows: TGTGCCAGCACCGAACCGGGCCCCAGCACTCTAGACACCGGGGAGCTGTTTTTT. It translates to CASTEPGPSTLDTGELFF.

This clonotype turned up a few times. V usage is TRBV5-1 and J usage is TRBJ2-7; D gene uncertain. Trimming pared 2 bases from V and 3 bases from J, leaving 21 bases between. The germline V gene has CDR1 SGHRS and CDR2 YFSETQ. The CDR3 totals 17 residues. CDR3 in amino acids: CASSFQTDALWHYEQYF. Here the CDR3 DNA reads TGCGCCAGCAGCTTCCAAACAGACGCCCTTTGGCACTACGAGCAGTACTTC.

This clonotype has just a few counts. At one end, the junction sequence differs from germline, possibly due to a read error. The V and J genes are TRBV7-9 and TRBJ2-3; D gene uncertain. The germline V gene encodes CDR1 SEHNR and CDR2 FQNEAQ (reference sequence). The CDR3 sequence is 13 residues long. The CDR3 DNA sequence: TGTGCCAGCAGTTTAGCCCCTACAGATACGCAGTATTTT. Encoded protein: CASSLAPTDTQYF.

The J gene is TRBJ2-7, the V gene TRBV6-1; weak D call: TRBD1 (5 bases). The CDR3 extends over 13 amino acids. The V end lost 6 bases, the J end lost 5 bases, and 14 bases lay between the germline ends. CDR1 MNHNS and CDR2 SASEGT come from the germline V gene. CDR3 region: CASRVTGWDEQYF. In nucleotides, the CDR3 is TGTGCCAGCAGAGTCACAGGTTGGGACGAGCAGTACTTC.

This clonotype was counted between two and nine times. The chain carries TRBV5-6 and TRBJ1-2; D is perhaps TRBD1 (5 bases). With 4 bases removed from V and 4 bases from J, the gap between germline ends came to 11 bases. Germline CDR1 and CDR2: SGHDT and YYEEEE. The CDR3 spans 13 residues. In nucleotides, the CDR3 is TGTGCCAGCAGCGGGGGGTCTAGCTATGGCTACACCTTC. Translated: CASSGGSSYGYTF.

This chain uses TRBV29-1 with TRBJ2-7; TRBD2 matches at 7 bases. The CDR3 sequence is 14 residues long. Germline V lookup: CDR1 SQVTM, CDR2 ANQGSEA. V gave up 7 bases and J gave up 2 bases; unmatched junction bases: 11. The chain's CDR3 is CSATTLADPYEQYF. For the CDR3, the DNA is TGCAGCGCTACAACCCTAGCGGACCCCTACGAGCAGTACTTC.

The chain links TRBV4-1 to TRBJ2-7; TRBD2 aligns across 8 bases. The V gene's germline CDR1 is MGHRA and CDR2 YSYEKL. The CDR3 length is 15 residues. Losses at the gene ends were 2 bases for V and 1 base for J; bases not matched to a gene: 4. The CDR3 is CASSQIAGSSYEQYF. CDR3 nucleotides: TGCGCCAGCAGCCAAATAGCGGGATCGTCCTACGAGCAGTACTTC.

In this sample, this clonotype turned up a few times. The chain carries TRBV2 and TRBJ2-3, with 7 nucleotides matching TRBD1. The ends lost 6 bases at V and 3 bases at J; junction bases unmatched: 15. Germline CDR1 is SNHLY and CDR2 is FYNNEI. The CDR3 covers 17 residues. CDR3 coding DNA: TGTGCCAGCAGAGTGAATAGGGAGACAGGGACGACAGATACGCAGTATTTT. It encodes CASRVNRETGTTDTQYF.

The J gene is TRBJ1-2, the V gene TRBV24-1, with 8 nucleotides matching TRBD1. CDR3 size: 14 residues. V lost 4 bases to trimming and J lost 8 bases; unmatched junction nucleotides: 8. CDR1 KGHDR and CDR2 SFDVKD come from the germline V gene. The CDR3 DNA reads as TGTGCCACCAGTGACCCGGACAGGGCCCCCGGCTACACCTTC. Translating gives CATSDPDRAPGYTF.

This clonotype was counted a few times. V gene TRBV14 combines with J gene TRBJ1-3; D is uncertain. The germline V gene has CDR1 SGHDN and CDR2 FVKESK. This CDR3 has 14 amino acids. V gave up 4 bases and J gave up 0 bases, with 7 bases separating them. CDR3 sequence reads: CASSRDHSGNTIYF. CDR3 sequence (DNA): TGTGCCAGCAGCCGCGACCACTCTGGAAACACCATATATTTT.